These 18 T cell receptor beta chains originate from one sample sequenced in a study of T cells after yellow fever vaccination (dated by TCRdb to 2018 to 2020). The intended sense of this specimen's treatment or condition label: live attenuated yellow fever vaccine strain. The method behind the library was 5' RACE. TCRdb names Illumina HiSeq 2500 as the instrument used. TCRdb trimmed the raw reads at Q25, called clones with MiXCR and kept productive beta chains. Entries are consolidated by CDR3 protein sequence, retaining the most common genes and DNA. The sample records approximately 150,000 distinct CDR3 sequences, 7.7% of which are singletons. The ten largest clones take up roughly 0.73% of the sample. This material consisted of CD4+ T cells sorted from PBMCs, taken 5 days after the yellow fever booster vaccination. These receptors all come from a man aged 25-40 years who received the YFV17D yellow fever vaccine.

Comments on this clonotype: Just one base apart from a much larger clone, this may be a read error. The chain combines TRBV20-1 with TRBJ2-2; no reliable D call. The CDR3 loop spans 12 amino acids. Looked up from germline, CDR1 is DFQATT and CDR2 is SNEGSKA (reference sequence). The CDR3 protein is CSARPHTRELFF. The CDR3 coding sequence is TGCAGTGCTAGACCACACACCAGGGAGCTGTTTTTT.

This clonotype was seen repeatedly, ten times or more. V gene TRBV5-1 combines with J gene TRBJ2-5; D perhaps matches TRBD2 (6 bases). The CDR3 contains 14 residues. V lost 6 bases, J lost 2 bases, and 14 bases lay in between. Germline V gives CDR1 SGHRS, CDR2 YFSETQ. CDR3 region: CASTLGGMQETQYF. CDR3 bases: TGCGCCAGCACCCTGGGAGGCATGCAAGAGACCCAGTACTTC.

This clonotype was recorded many times. The chain employs TRBV11-2 and TRBJ2-5; a possible D gene is TRBD2 (5 bases). The germline V gene has CDR1 SGHAT and CDR2 FQNNGV. V gave up 3 bases and J gave up 1 base, with 12 bases separating them. The CDR3 totals 15 residues. This CDR3 is CASSFTGLAQETQYF. The CDR3 DNA follows: TGTGCCAGCAGCTTCACGGGTCTAGCCCAAGAGACCCAGTACTTC. Drawing the rest from reference TRBV11-2 and TRBJ2-5, the complete variable domain is EAGVAQSPRYKIIEKRQSVAFWCNPISGHATLYWYQQILGQGPKLLIQFQNNGVVDDSQLPKDRFSAERLKGVDSTLKIQPAKLEDSAVYLCASSFTGLAQETQYFGPGTRLLVL.

This clonotype was observed at least ten times. This sequence joins TRBV5-4 and TRBJ2-7; 9 nucleotides agree with TRBD2. Unmatched junction bases numbered 7, after V lost 0 bases and J lost 6 bases. CDR1 and CDR2 (germline): SGHNT, YYREEE (reference sequence). The CDR3 is 15 amino acids. The DNA for the CDR3 is TGTGCCAGCAGCTTGGGGGGTAGCGGGAGAGGCGAGCAGTACTTC. Amino acids: CASSLGGSGRGEQYF.

This clonotype was seen repeatedly, ten times or more. The chain is built from TRBV20-1 and TRBJ1-1, with no clear D. V dropped 3 bases and J dropped 4 bases, with 9 bases sitting between them. The CDR3 length is 12 residues. Germline-derived CDR1 and CDR2 are DFQATT and SNEGSKA (reference sequence). Here the CDR3 reads CSARARLTEAFF. The CDR3 DNA sequence: TGCAGTGCTAGGGCCAGACTCACTGAAGCTTTCTTT.

This clonotype was recorded a few times. The rearrangement uses TRBV5-1 and TRBJ2-5, with a tentative D call TRBD2 (5 bases). V was trimmed by 0 bases and J by 2 bases, leaving 11 bases between them. The CDR3 is made up of 15 amino acids. Germline V gives CDR1 SGHRS, CDR2 YFSETQ. CDR3 region: CASSLDRSGQETQYF. CDR3 nucleotide sequence: TGCGCCAGCAGCTTGGACCGCTCGGGACAAGAGACCCAGTACTTC.

In its sample, this clonotype was seen many times. The chain carries TRBV12-3 or TRBV12-4 and TRBJ2-5; 8 nucleotides line up with TRBD2. CDR3 length: 15 residues. V was clipped by 2 bases and J by 4 bases; unmatched bases: 6. The CDR3 bases are TGTGCCAGCAGTTTATCCCTAGCGGGCACAGAGACCCAGTACTTC. Amino acids: CASSLSLAGTETQYF.

This clonotype has at least ten counts. The chain combines TRBV6-5 with TRBJ2-2, with 8 bases fitting TRBD1. Germline V gene lookup returns CDR1 MNHEY and CDR2 SVGAGI. CDR3 length: 15 amino acids. The V gene end was trimmed by 0 bases and the J gene end by 8 bases; junction bases not matched to a gene: 5. The CDR3 nucleotides are TGTGCCAGCAGTTACTCCCGGACAGGGAGTGGGGAGCTGTTTTTT. It codes for CASSYSRTGSGELFF.

This rearrangement joins TRBV20-1 to TRBJ2-6; weak D call: TRBD2 (7 bases). This CDR3 has 18 amino acids. Trimming stripped 6 bases from V and 0 bases from J, with 21 bases between. Germline values: CDR1 DFQATT, CDR2 SNEGSKA (reference sequence). The CDR3 DNA reads TGCAGTGCCAATGAGGGGGGGCCGCGAGTCTCTGGGGCCAACGTCCTGACTTTC. As protein: CSANEGGPRVSGANVLTF.

This clonotype was counted at least ten times. The V gene is TRBV7-8, the J gene TRBJ1-1, with unresolved D. The germline V gene encodes CDR1 SGHVS and CDR2 FQNEAQ. V lost 6 bases and J 6 bases, leaving 11 bases between the germline ends. CDR3 size: 12 residues. CDR3 DNA sequence: TGTGCCAGCAGTTCAGTGGGCGCTGAAGCTTTCTTT. Protein sequence: CASSSVGAEAFF.

This chain connects TRBV5-4 to TRBJ2-1; TRBD2 might be the D (6 bases). Trimming shortened V by 1 base and J by 7 bases, and 12 bases separated the two germline ends. From germline, CDR1 is SGHNT and CDR2 YYREEE (reference sequence). The CDR3 has 14 residues. CDR3 residues: CASSLSGAMNEQFF. DNA of the CDR3: TGTGCCAGCAGCTTGTCGGGAGCTATGAATGAGCAGTTCTTC.

This clonotype occurred many times. The rearrangement joins TRBV20-1 to TRBJ1-1; 7 bases are a match to TRBD1. V was pared by 5 bases and J by 3 bases, with 6 bases of the junction left unmatched. Germline assignment: CDR1 DFQATT and CDR2 SNEGSKA (reference sequence). This CDR3 contains 13 residues. This CDR3 reads CSAHSQGDTEAFF. The CDR3 DNA reads TGCAGTGCTCATTCCCAGGGGGACACTGAAGCTTTCTTT.

With respect to this clonotype: Just one base apart from a much larger clone, this may be a read error. In nucleotides, the CDR3 is TGTACCAGCAGTTTAGCGACGACAGGGAACCTACAAGAGACCCAGTACTTC. Encoded protein: CTSSLATTGNLQETQYF. The chain employs TRBV2 and TRBJ2-5; 7 bases are a match to TRBD1. Germline CDR1 reads SNHLY; CDR2 reads FYNNEI. The CDR3 contains 17 residues.

Details on this clonotype: This sequence may be a read error, since a much larger clone differs from it by one base. The chain couples TRBV12-5 to TRBJ2-1; 13 bases are shared with TRBD2. The germline CDR1 and CDR2 sequences are LGHNT and FRNRAP. Trimming took 5 bases from V and 4 from J; bases not matched to a gene: 11. The CDR3 sequence is 18 residues long. CDR3 nucleotide sequence: TGTGCTAGTGGTGGGACTAGCGGGACCCTTATGAATTACAATGAGCAGTTCTTC. It is translated as CASGGTSGTLMNYNEQFF.

Only a few counts were recorded for this clonotype. CDR3 residues: CASSPWTGGTGELFF. CDR3 nucleotides: TGTGCCAGCTCACCTTGGACAGGGGGGACCGGGGAGCTGTTTTTT. This chain connects TRBV18 to TRBJ2-2; TRBD1 matches 10 bases. The germline CDR1 and CDR2 sequences are KGHSH and LQKENI. The CDR3 consists of 15 residues. V lost 3 bases and J lost 5; bases outside the gene matches: 3.

Ten or more counts support this clonotype. V gene TRBV5-1 combines with J gene TRBJ1-5, with TRBD1 matching over 7 bases. This CDR3 has 15 residues. Per germline, CDR1 SGHRS and CDR2 YFSETQ. V gave up 2 bases and J gave up 2 bases; unmatched junction bases: 4. The CDR3 reads CASSLGQARNQPQHF. For the CDR3, the DNA is TGCGCCAGCAGCTTAGGACAGGCCCGCAATCAGCCCCAGCATTTT.

This clonotype turned up a few times. V gene TRBV7-2 combines with J gene TRBJ2-2; 12 bases fit TRBD2. V dropped 2 bases and J dropped 2; count of bases not matched to a gene: 12. Germline-derived CDR1 and CDR2 are SGHTA and FQGNSA. This CDR3 comprises 20 residues. CDR3 in DNA: TGTGCCAGCAGCTTAATGGAGGTCCTAGCGGGAGGGGGAAACACCGGGGAGCTGTTTTTT. This translates into CASSLMEVLAGGGNTGELFF.

The table lists this clonotype with many counts. J is TRBJ2-2 and V is TRBV6-1; no reliable D call. CDR3 length: 13 residues. Germline V gene lookup returns CDR1 MNHNS and CDR2 SASEGT. Trimming left V 6 bases short and J 5 bases short, with 10 bases between. The CDR3 nucleotides read TGTGCCAGCAGGGCGGCGTGGACCGGGGAGCTGTTTTTT. Its translation: CASRAAWTGELFF.